This note documents a single T cell receptor (beta chain) sequence. The antigen is not known. The sample comes from a study of cytomegalovirus exposure and HLA in healthy donors. For the study at large: Across more than 350 genotyped donors, roughly 85% landed in the Caucasian-associated ancestry cluster.

With 60 Vbeta and 13 Jbeta primers, the PCR was carried out. Method: immunoSEQ multiplex PCR; TCRdb's copy keeps in-frame clones and lacks some. The sample lists hundreds of thousands of clones, around nine tenths occurring once. Per the germline V gene, CDR1 is SGDLS and CDR2 is YYNGEE. This CDR3 has 13 amino acids. Trimming left V 4 bases short and J 5 bases short, with 13 bases between. Whole-study findings and limits: Researchers counted approximately 160 TCR beta chains as cytomegalovirus-associated. Later analysis revealed greater clonal expansion in HLA-associated TCR beta chains than in equally common others.

The sequencing sample was made of PBMCs. The rearrangement uses TRBV9 and TRBJ2-7; possibly TRBD2 for D (6 bases). The receptor comes from a woman aged 18 to 35 in good health and CMV-seronegative. CDR3 in DNA: TGTGCCAGCAGCCCGACCTCGGGGGACGAGCAGTACTTC. As protein: CASSPTSGDEQYF.